The clone carrying this T cell receptor (beta chain) was picked up one time. The record originates from a study of blood T cell repertoires in COVID-19. Study summary: The samples span acute and convalescent COVID-19 from the United States, Italy and Spain.

Living in 24 US areas, the participants were between roughly 18 and 89 years of age. Cohort placement rested on clinical history that participants reported themselves. Before being deemed recovered, Cohort 3 donors had two negative PCRs, clearance, or symptom resolution. TCRdb keeps only in-frame clones here, not all; method: immunoSEQ multiplex PCR. Among about 400,000 clones listed, 89% were seen once. CDR3 size: 17 residues. Germline CDR1 SGHAT, CDR2 FQNNGV. The V segment lost 5 bases and the J segment 0 bases; nucleotides outside the gene matches: 9. Specimen: PBMCs or T cells enriched from blood (not recorded which). This chain connects TRBV11-2 to TRBJ1-3, with 8 nucleotides matching TRBD1. The receptor was isolated from a woman aged 25 to 45 who had recovered from COVID-19. DNA for the CDR3: TGTGCCAGCAGCGGAAGGGGGACAGGCCGCTCTGGAAACACCATATATTTT. It codes for CASSGRGTGRSGNTIYF. The whole variable domain, filled in from reference TRBV11-2 and TRBJ1-3, reads EAGVAQSPRYKIIEKRQSVAFWCNPISGHATLYWYQQILGQGPKLLIQFQNNGVVDDSQLPKDRFSAERLKGVDSTLKIQPAKLEDSAVYLCASSGRGTGRSGNTIYFGEGSWLTVV.